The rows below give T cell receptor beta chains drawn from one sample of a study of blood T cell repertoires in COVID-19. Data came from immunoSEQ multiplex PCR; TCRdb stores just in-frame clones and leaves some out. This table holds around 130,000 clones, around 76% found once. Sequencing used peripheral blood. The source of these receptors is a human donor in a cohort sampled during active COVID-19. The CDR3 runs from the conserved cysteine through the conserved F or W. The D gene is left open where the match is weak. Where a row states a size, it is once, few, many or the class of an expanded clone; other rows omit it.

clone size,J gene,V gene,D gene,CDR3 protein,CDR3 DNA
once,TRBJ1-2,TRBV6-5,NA,CASSHTRTDYGYTF,TGTGCCAGCAGCCACACAAGGACAGACTATGGCTACACCTTC
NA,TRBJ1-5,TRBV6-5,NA,CASSSTLEGGNQPQHF,TGTGCCAGCAGTTCGACCCTTGAGGGTGGGAATCAGCCCCAGCATTTT
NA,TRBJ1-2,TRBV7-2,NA,CASSLVSSYGYTF,TGTGCCAGCAGCTTAGTTTCGAGCTATGGCTACACCTTC
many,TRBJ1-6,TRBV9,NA,CASSVEVTGGSPLHF,TGTGCCAGCAGCGTAGAAGTGACAGGCGGCTCACCCCTCCACTTT
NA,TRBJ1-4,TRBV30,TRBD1,CAWQGGQGGGEKLFF,TGTGCCTGGCAAGGGGGACAGGGGGGTGGTGAAAAACTGTTTTTT
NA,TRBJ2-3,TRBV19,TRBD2,CASSLYSGGPKVTQYF,TGTGCCAGTAGTCTTTATAGCGGGGGGCCCAAAGTGACGCAGTATTTT
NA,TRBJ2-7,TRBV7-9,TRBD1,CASSLGKQGADEQYF,TGTGCCAGCAGCTTAGGAAAACAGGGGGCTGACGAGCAGTACTTC
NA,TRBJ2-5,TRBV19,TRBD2,CASRQRGGTETQYF,TGTGCCAGTAGGCAGCGGGGGGGCACAGAGACCCAGTACTTC
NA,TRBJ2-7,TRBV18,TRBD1,CASSNPGTGHEQYF,TGTGCCAGCTCAAATCCCGGGACAGGTCACGAGCAGTACTTC
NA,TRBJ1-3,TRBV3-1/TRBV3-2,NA,CASSPQEGSKANTIYF,TGTGCCAGCAGCCCCCAAGAGGGAAGCAAAGCAAACACCATATATTTT
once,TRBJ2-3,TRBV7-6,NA,CASSQDTRTDTQYF,TGTGCCAGCAGCCAGGACACCCGGACAGATACGCAGTATTTT
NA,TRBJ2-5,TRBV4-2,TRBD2,CASSQGALAGAIQETQYF,TGTGCCAGCAGCCAAGGGGCACTAGCGGGGGCTATACAAGAGACCCAGTACTTC
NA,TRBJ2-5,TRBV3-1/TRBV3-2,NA,CASSHRGQETQYF,TGTGCCAGCAGCCACCGGGGCCAAGAGACCCAGTACTTC
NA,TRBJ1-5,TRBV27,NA,CASSLGTAGNQPQHF,TGTGCCAGCAGTTTAGGAACAGCGGGGAATCAGCCCCAGCATTTT
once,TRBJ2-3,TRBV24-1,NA,CATTDSNTDTQYF,TGTGCCACCACGGACAGCAACACAGATACGCAGTATTTT
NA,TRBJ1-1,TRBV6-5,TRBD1,CASRSPGGEAFF,TGTGCCAGCAGGAGTCCAGGGGGAGAAGCTTTCTTT
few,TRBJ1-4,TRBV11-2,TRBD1,CASSLVTGDEKLFF,TGTGCCAGCAGCTTAGTTACAGGGGATGAAAAACTGTTTTTT
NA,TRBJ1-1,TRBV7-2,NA,CASSPRVRTEAFF,TGTGCCAGCAGCCCGCGGGTTCGGACTGAAGCTTTCTTT
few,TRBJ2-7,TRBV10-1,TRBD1,CASGRDRGYEQYF,TGCGCCAGCGGAAGGGACAGGGGTTACGAGCAGTACTTC
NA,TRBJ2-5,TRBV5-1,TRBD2,CASSLEASGGAEQETQYF,TGCGCCAGCAGCTTGGAGGCTAGCGGGGGGGCGGAGCAAGAGACCCAGTACTTC
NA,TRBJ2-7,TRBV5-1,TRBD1,CASSLGQGGYEQYF,TGCGCCAGCAGCTTAGGACAGGGAGGCTACGAGCAGTACTTC
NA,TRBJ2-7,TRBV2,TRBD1,CASSPGQGPYEQYF,TGTGCCAGCTCTCCGGGACAGGGCCCCTACGAGCAGTACTTC
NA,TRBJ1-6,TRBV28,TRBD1,CASSLWAGGNNSPLHF,TGTGCCAGCAGTTTATGGGCAGGGGGGAACAATTCACCCCTCCACTTT
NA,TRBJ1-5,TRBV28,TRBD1,CASSLIGVAGGRDQPQHF,TGTGCCAGCAGCCTCATTGGGGTGGCAGGGGGTAGGGATCAGCCCCAGCATTTT
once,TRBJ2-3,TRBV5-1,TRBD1,CASSLAWTGGPTDTQYF,TGCGCCAGCAGCTTGGCTTGGACAGGGGGACCCACAGATACGCAGTATTTT
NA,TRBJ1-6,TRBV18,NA,CASSPGMQGSSYNSPLHF,TGTGCCAGCTCACCAGGCATGCAGGGGAGCTCCTATAATTCACCCCTCCACTTT
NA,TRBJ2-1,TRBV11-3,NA,CASSKKGTILYNEQFF,TGTGCCAGCTCCAAGAAGGGGACAATTTTATACAATGAGCAGTTCTTC
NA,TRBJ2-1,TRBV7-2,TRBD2,CASSLVGGAGGNEQFF,TGTGCCAGCAGCTTAGTCGGGGGAGCGGGGGGGAATGAGCAGTTCTTC
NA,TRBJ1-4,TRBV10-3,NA,CAIRQGINEKLFF,TGTGCCATCAGACAGGGCATCAATGAAAAACTGTTTTTT
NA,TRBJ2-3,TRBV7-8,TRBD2,CASSLAVAGGPDTQYF,TGTGCCAGCAGCTTAGCCGTCGCGGGGGGGCCAGATACGCAGTATTTT
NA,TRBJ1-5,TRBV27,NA,CASITRPVGARSNQPQHF,TGTGCCAGCATCACCCGTCCCGTCGGTGCCCGTAGCAATCAGCCCCAGCATTTT
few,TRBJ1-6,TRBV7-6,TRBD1,CASSATTGRNSPLHF,TGTGCCAGCAGCGCAACGACAGGGCGTAATTCACCCCTCCACTTT
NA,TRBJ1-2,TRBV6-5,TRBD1,CASSAGQIPGGYTF,TGTGCCAGCAGCGCGGGACAGATCCCTGGAGGCTACACCTTC
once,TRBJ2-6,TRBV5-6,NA,CASSLPSSGANVLTF,TGTGCCAGCAGCTTACCTAGCTCTGGGGCCAACGTCCTGACTTTC
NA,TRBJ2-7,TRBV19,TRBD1,CASTMAGGDEQYF,TGTGCCAGTACCATGGCAGGGGGCGACGAGCAGTACTTC
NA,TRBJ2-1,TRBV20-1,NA,CSAQGNEQFF,TGCAGTGCCCAGGGCAATGAGCAGTTCTTC
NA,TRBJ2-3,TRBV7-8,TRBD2,CASSLWTSASTDTQYF,TGTGCCAGCAGCCTTTGGACTAGCGCCAGCACAGATACGCAGTATTTT
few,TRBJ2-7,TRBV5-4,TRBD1,CASREGTGDYEQYF,TGTGCCAGCAGGGAGGGGACAGGGGACTACGAGCAGTACTTC
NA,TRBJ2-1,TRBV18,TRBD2,CASSPLTSGSYNEQFF,TGTGCCAGCTCACCGCTGACTAGCGGGTCTTACAATGAGCAGTTCTTC
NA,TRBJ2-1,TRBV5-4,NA,CASSLMAGAYNEQFF,TGTGCCAGCAGCTTGATGGCGGGGGCGTACAATGAGCAGTTCTTC
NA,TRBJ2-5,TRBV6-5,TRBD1,CASRTGGGGTQYF,TGTGCCAGCAGGACAGGGGGTGGTGGGACCCAGTACTTC
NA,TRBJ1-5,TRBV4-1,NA,CASSQGRSRGPLPQHF,TGCGCCAGCAGCCAGGGAAGGTCAAGGGGCCCATTGCCCCAGCATTTT
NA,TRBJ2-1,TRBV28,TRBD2,CASSLSGGDHPGQFF,TGTGCCAGCAGTTTGTCGGGGGGGGACCATCCCGGGCAGTTCTTC
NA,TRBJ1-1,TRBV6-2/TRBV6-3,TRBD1,CASSRIQGRTEAFF,TGTGCCAGCAGTCGGATACAGGGGCGCACTGAAGCTTTCTTT
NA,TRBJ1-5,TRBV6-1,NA,CASSDNGGGQPQHF,TGTGCCAGCAGTGATAACGGTGGAGGTCAGCCCCAGCATTTT
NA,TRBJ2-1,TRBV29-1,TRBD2,CSVEDWREGYNEQFF,TGCAGCGTTGAAGATTGGAGGGAGGGTTATAATGAGCAGTTCTTC
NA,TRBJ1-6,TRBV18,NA,CASSTQGSDSPLHF,TGTGCCAGCTCCACTCAGGGGAGTGATTCACCCCTCCACTTT
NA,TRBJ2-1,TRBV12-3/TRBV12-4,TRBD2,CASSSGGNEQFF,TGTGCCAGCAGTTCGGGGGGGAATGAGCAGTTCTTC
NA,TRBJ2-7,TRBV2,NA,CASSEYTLYEQYF,TGTGCCAGCAGTGAGTACACCCTCTACGAGCAGTACTTC
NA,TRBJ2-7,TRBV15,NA,CATSRTGHDKYF,TGTGCCACCAGCAGAACCGGACACGATAAGTACTTC